This record looks at one TCR beta chain sequence and its context. CDR1 and CDR2 (germline): SGHTA, FQGTGA. The CDR3 sequence is 14 residues long. V was shortened by 3 bases and J by 2 bases, with 11 bases between the two germline ends. The data derive from a study of CD8 T cells in Susac syndrome. An amount of RNA that ranged from roughly 0.45 to 1 ug was reverse transcribed with random hexamers. TCRdb re-called the immunoSEQ multiplex PCR reads with MiXCR, one entry per CDR3 protein. The sample lists about 300,000 distinct CDR3 sequences; approximately 84% were seen once. The TCR originated in a human donor with multiple sclerosis. V usage is TRBV7-3 and J usage is TRBJ2-7, with D perhaps TRBD2 (6 bases). The sample taken for sequencing was CD8+ T cells from PBMCs. For the CDR3, the DNA is TGTGCCAGCAGCTTCTCCGGGGGTACCTACGAGCAGTACTTC. Encoded protein: CASSFSGGTYEQYF.